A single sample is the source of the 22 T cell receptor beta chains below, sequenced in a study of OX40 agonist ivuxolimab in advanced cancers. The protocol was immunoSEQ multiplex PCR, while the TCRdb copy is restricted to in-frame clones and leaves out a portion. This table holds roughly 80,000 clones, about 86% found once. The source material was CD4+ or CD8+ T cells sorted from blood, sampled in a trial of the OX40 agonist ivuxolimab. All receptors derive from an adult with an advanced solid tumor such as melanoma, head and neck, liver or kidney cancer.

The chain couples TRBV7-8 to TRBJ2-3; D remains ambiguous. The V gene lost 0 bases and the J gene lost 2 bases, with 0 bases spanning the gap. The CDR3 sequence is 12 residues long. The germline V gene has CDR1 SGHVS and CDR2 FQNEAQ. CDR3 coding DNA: TGTGCCAGCAGCTTAGCCACAGATACGCAGTATTTT. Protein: CASSLATDTQYF.

CDR3 sequence: CASSLSGRNTDTQYF. The DNA for the CDR3 is TGTGCCAGCAGTTTAAGCGGGAGGAACACAGATACGCAGTATTTT. The V and J genes are TRBV27 and TRBJ2-3, with 9 bases matching TRBD2. Germline V gene sequence: CDR1 MNHEY, CDR2 SMNVEV (reference sequence). CDR3 length: 15 amino acids. V shed 2 bases and J 2 bases; nucleotides not matched to a gene: 2.

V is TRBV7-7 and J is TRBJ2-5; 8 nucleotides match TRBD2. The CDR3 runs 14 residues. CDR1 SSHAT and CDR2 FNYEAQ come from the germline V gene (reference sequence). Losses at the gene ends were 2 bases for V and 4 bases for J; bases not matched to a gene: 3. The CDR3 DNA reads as TGTGCCAGCAGCTTATCGGGGGGGGCAGAGACCCAGTACTTC. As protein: CASSLSGGAETQYF.

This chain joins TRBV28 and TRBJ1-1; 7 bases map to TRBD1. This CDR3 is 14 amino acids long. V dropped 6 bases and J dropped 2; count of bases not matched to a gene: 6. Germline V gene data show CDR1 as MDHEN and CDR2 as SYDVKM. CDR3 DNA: TGTGCCAGCAGGCCGGACAGGATCAACACTGAAGCTTTCTTT. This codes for CASRPDRINTEAFF.

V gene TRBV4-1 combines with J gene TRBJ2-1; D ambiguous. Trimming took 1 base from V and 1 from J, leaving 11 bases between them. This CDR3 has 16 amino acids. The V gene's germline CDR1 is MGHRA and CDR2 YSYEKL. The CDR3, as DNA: TGCGCCAGCAGCCAAGGATACAGCAGTTCCTACAATGAGCAGTTCTTC. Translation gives CASSQGYSSSYNEQFF.

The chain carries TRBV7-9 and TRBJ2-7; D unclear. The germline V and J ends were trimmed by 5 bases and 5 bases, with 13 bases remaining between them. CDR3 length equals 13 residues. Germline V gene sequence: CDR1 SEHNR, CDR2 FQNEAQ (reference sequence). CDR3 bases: TGTGCCAGCAGCGCCCAAGAAAGTCACGAGCAGTACTTC. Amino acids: CASSAQESHEQYF.

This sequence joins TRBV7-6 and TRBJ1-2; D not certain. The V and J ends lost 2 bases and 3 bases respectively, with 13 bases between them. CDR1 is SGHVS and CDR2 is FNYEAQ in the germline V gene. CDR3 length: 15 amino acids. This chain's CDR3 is CASSLSPRQYYGYTF. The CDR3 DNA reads TGTGCCAGCAGCTTATCCCCCCGGCAATACTATGGCTACACCTTC.

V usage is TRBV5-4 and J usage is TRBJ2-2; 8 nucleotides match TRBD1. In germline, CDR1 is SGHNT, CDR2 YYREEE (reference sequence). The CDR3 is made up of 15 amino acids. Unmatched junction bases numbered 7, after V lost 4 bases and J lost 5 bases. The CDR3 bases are TGTGCCAGCAGCCAATCCAGGGGGCTTACCGGGGAGCTGTTTTTT. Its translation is CASSQSRGLTGELFF.

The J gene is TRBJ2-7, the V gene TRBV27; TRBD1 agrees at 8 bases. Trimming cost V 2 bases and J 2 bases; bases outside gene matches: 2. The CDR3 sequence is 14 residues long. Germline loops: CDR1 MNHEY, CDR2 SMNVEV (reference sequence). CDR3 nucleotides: TGTGCCAGCAGTTTAAAACAGGGGGCCTACGAGCAGTACTTC. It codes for CASSLKQGAYEQYF.

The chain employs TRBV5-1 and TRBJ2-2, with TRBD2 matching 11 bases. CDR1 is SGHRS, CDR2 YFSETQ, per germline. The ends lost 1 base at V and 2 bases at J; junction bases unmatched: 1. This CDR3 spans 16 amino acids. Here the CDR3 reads CASSLLAGGNTGELFF. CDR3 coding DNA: TGCGCCAGCAGCTTGCTAGCGGGGGGTAACACCGGGGAGCTGTTTTTT.

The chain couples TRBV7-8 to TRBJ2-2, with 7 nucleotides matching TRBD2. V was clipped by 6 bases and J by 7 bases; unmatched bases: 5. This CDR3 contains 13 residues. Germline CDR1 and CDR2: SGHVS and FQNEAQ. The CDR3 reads CASSPREGGELFF. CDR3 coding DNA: TGTGCCAGCAGTCCTAGGGAGGGCGGGGAGCTGTTTTTT.

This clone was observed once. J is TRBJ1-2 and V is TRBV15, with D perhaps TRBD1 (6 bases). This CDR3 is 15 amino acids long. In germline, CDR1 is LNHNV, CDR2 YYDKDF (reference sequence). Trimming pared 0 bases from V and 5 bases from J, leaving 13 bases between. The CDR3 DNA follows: TGTGCCACCAGCAGAGAACAGGGACCCTCATATGGCTACACCTTC. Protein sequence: CATSREQGPSYGYTF.

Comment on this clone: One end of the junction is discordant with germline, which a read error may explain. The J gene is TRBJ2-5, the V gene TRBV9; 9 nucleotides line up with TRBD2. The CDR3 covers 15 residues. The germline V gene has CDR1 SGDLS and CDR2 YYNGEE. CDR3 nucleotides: TGTGTCAGCAGCGTAGGGCTAGCGGGGCGAGAGACCCAGTACTTC. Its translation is CVSSVGLAGRETQYF. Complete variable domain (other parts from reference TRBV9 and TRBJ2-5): DSGVTQTPKHLITATGQRVTLRCSPRSGDLSVYWYQQSLDQGLQFLIQYYNGEERAKGNILERFSAQQFPDLHSELNLSSLELGDSALYFCVSSVGLAGRETQYFGPGTRLLVL.

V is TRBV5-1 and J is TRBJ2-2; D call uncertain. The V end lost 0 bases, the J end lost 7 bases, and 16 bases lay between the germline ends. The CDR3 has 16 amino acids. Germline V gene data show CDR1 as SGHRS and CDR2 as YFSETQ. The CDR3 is CASSLATNNLGGELFF. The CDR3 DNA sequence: TGCGCCAGCAGCTTGGCCACGAACAATTTGGGCGGGGAGCTGTTTTTT. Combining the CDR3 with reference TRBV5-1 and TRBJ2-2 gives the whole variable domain KAGVTQTPRYLIKTRGQQVTLSCSPISGHRSVSWYQQTPGQGLQFLFEYFSETQRNKGNFPGRFSGRQFSNSRSEMNVSTLELGDSALYLCASSLATNNLGGELFFGEGSRLTVL.

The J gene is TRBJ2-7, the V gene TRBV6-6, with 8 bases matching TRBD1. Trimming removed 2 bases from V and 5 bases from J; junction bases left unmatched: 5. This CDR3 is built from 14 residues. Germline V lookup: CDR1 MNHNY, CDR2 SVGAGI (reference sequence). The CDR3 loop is CASSYGQGADEQYF. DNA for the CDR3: TGTGCCAGCAGTTACGGCCAGGGGGCTGACGAGCAGTACTTC.

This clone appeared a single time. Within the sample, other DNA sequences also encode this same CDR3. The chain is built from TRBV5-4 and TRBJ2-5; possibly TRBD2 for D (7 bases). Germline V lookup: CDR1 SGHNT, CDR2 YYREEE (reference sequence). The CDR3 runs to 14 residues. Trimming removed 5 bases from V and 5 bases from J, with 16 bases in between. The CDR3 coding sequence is TGTGCCAGCAGACTGGCGGGGGCCGTGGAGACCCAGTACTTC. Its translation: CASRLAGAVETQYF.

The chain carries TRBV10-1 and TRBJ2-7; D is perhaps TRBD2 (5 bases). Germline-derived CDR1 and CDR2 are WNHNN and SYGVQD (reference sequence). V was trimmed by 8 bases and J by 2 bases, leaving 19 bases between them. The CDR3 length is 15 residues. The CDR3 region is CASFVCRLAAYEQYF. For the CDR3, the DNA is TGCGCCAGCTTTGTGTGCCGCCTAGCCGCCTACGAGCAGTACTTC.

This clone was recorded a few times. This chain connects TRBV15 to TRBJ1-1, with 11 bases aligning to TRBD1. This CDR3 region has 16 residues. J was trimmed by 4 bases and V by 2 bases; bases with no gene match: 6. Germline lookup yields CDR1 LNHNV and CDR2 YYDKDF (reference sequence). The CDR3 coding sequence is TGTGCCACCAGCAGACGGGGACAGGGGGTAGGCACTGAAGCTTTCTTT. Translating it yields CATSRRGQGVGTEAFF.

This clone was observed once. CDR3 residues: CASSSTGGGWTDTQYF. The CDR3 bases are TGTGCCAGCAGTTCGACAGGGGGCGGGTGGACAGATACGCAGTATTTT. The gene calls are TRBV27 and TRBJ2-3, with 10 bases matching TRBD1. Germline assignment: CDR1 MNHEY and CDR2 SMNVEV (reference sequence). The V and J ends lost 4 bases and 3 bases, in that order; junction bases with no gene match: 7. The CDR3 loop spans 16 amino acids.

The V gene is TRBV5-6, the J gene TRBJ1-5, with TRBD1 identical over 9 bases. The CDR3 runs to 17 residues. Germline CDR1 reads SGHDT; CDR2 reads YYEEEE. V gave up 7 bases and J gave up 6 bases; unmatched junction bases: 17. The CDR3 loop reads CASPPEGHRGLVQPQHF. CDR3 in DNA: TGTGCCAGCCCCCCCGAAGGCCACAGGGGGCTCGTTCAGCCCCAGCATTTT.

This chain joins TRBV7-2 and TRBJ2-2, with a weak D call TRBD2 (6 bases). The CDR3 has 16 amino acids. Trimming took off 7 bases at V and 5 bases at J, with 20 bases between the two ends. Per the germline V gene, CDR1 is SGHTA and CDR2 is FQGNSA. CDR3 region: CASTSPGSLLTGELFF. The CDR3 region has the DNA TGTGCCAGCACCTCTCCCGGGAGTTTATTGACCGGGGAGCTGTTTTTT. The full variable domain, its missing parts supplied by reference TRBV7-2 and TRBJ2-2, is GAGVSQSPSNKVTEKGKDVELRCDPISGHTALYWYRQSLGQGLEFLIYFQGNSAPDKSGLPSDRFSAERTGGSVSTLTIQRTQQEDSAVYLCASTSPGSLLTGELFFGEGSRLTVL.

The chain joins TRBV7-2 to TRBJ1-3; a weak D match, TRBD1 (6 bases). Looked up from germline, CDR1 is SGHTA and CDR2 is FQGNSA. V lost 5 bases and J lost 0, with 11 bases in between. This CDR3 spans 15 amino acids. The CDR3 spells CASSRRGSSGNTIYF. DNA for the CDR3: TGTGCCAGCAGCCGCAGGGGTTCCTCTGGAAACACCATATATTTT.